This TCR beta chain was obtained from a study of cytomegalovirus exposure and HLA in healthy donors. Regarding the study as a whole: Researchers catalogued about 160 TCR beta chains as cytomegalovirus-associated. Being productive about 87% or about 30% of the time was typical of most TCR beta V segments in an earlier analysis.

On this clone: Its matching antigen is unknown.

13 Jbeta primers and 60 Vbeta primers were used for the PCR. Sequencing used immunoSEQ multiplex PCR; TCRdb keeps in-frame clones, though not all of them. Found here are roughly 98,000 clones, roughly three quarters of them singletons; the top ten hold about 8.3%. Trimming cost V 5 bases and J 2 bases; bases outside gene matches: 6. The CDR3 has 15 amino acids. Germline V CDR1 and CDR2: LGHNA, YSLEER. These donors counted as nominally healthy when sampled, but unrecorded immune exposures were likely. The sequence was obtained from a female donor in good health and CMV-seronegative. Sample: PBMCs. V is TRBV4-3 and J is TRBJ2-3, with 8 positions matching TRBD2. The DNA of the CDR3 is TGCGCCAGCAGCGCGGGGGGCGGGTACACAGATACGCAGTATTTT. It specifies CASSAGGGYTDTQYF.